Each of the 4 T cell receptor beta chains below was sequenced from the same sample in a study of response to subunit inactivated influenza vaccine. Each CDR3 protein gets one entry after TCRdb re-called the RT-PCR reads with MiXCR. The sample includes roughly 460,000 distinct CDR3 sequences, approximately 11% of them seen just once. Source: PBMCs from blood, taken roughly 47 days after vaccination. The receptors originated from a man aged 50 or older who received an inactivated influenza vaccine.

This clonotype has a handful of counts. V gene TRBV7-2 combines with J gene TRBJ2-7; 7 nucleotides align to TRBD2. CDR3 length: 16 residues. Unmatched junction bases numbered 17, after V lost 8 bases and J lost 4 bases. In germline, CDR1 is SGHTA, CDR2 FQGNSA. CDR3 in DNA: TGTGCCAGCCGCCCTGGTGGGGGGGATCCCCCATACGAGCAGTACTTC. It yields the protein CASRPGGGDPPYEQYF.

Ten or more counts support this clonotype. This chain connects TRBV29-1 to TRBJ1-2; no clear D gene. This CDR3 has 13 amino acids. Deletions cut 7 bases from V and 6 bases from J, with 18 bases between. The germline V gene encodes CDR1 SQVTM and CDR2 ANQGSEA. The CDR3 nucleotides read TGCAGCGCAACCGCCGCTGGGCGGGATGGCTACACCTTC. This gives the protein CSATAAGRDGYTF.

The genes are TRBV20-1 and TRBJ2-7; 8 bases map to TRBD1. Per germline, CDR1 DFQATT and CDR2 SNEGSKA (reference sequence). The CDR3 totals 12 residues. After removal of 6 bases from V and 5 bases from J, the junction contained 6 bases not matched to a gene. CDR3 loop: CSAGQGGDEQYF. For the CDR3, the DNA is TGCAGTGCCGGACAGGGAGGAGACGAGCAGTACTTC.

The chain recombines TRBV19 with TRBJ2-2, with 14 bases matching TRBD2. This CDR3 is built from 18 residues. Germline CDR1 and CDR2: LNHDA and SQIVND (reference sequence). The V segment lost 8 bases and the J segment 2 bases; nucleotides outside the gene matches: 10. The CDR3 region is CASRLAGGYGYNTGELFF. The CDR3 DNA reads as TGTGCCAGTCGACTAGCGGGGGGGTACGGTTATAACACCGGGGAGCTGTTTTTT.